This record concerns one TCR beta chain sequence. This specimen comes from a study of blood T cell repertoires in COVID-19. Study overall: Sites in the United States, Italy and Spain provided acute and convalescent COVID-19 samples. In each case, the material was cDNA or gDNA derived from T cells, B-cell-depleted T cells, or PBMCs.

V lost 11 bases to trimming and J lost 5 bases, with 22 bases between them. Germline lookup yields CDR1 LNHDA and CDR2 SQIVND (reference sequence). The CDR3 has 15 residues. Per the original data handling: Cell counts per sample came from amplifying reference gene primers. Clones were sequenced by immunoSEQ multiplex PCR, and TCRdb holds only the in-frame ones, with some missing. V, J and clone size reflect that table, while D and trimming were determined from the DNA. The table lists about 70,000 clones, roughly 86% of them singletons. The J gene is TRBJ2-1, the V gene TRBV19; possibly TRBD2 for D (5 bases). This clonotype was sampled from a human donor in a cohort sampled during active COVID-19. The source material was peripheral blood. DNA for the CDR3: TGTGCCTCCGGGGAGCGGCCGGCCAGAGACAATGAGCAGTTCTTC. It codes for CASGERPARDNEQFF.